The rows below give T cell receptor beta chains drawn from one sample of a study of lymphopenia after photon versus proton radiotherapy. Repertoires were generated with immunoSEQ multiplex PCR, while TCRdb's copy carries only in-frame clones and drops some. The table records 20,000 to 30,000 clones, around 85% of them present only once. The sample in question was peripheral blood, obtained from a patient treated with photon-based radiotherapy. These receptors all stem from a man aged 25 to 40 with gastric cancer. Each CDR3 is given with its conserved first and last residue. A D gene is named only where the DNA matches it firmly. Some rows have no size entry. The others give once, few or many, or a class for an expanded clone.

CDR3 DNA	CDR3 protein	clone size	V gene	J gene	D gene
TGTGCCAGCAGCCGGAGGCATGAGACCCAGTACTTC	CASSRRHETQYF	-	TRBV21-1	TRBJ2-5	-
TGTGCCAGCAGCTCGTACTCTGGGGCCAACGTCCTGACTTTC	CASSSYSGANVLTF	-	TRBV7-8	TRBJ2-6	-
TGTGCCAGCGGGACTAGCCAGCATACGCAGTATTTT	CASGTSQHTQYF	-	TRBV7-9	TRBJ2-3	TRBD2
TGCGCCAGCAGTGACGACAAGAACACTGAAGCTTTCTTT	CASSDDKNTEAFF	medium-sized	TRBV10-1	TRBJ1-1	-
TGTGCCAGCTCACCCACCGGGACAGGGGGCACTGAAGCTTTCTTT	CASSPTGTGGTEAFF	once	TRBV18	TRBJ1-1	TRBD1
TGTGCCAGCAGCGTAGATTCGGAGACCCAGTACTTC	CASSVDSETQYF	-	TRBV9	TRBJ2-5	-
TGTGCCACCAGCAGAGACAGGGACTCTCAAGAGACCCAGTACTTC	CATSRDRDSQETQYF	-	TRBV15	TRBJ2-5	-
TGTGCCAGCAGCTCCTTTCGGGGGAGTGGGGTCGATGAGCAGTTCTTC	CASSSFRGSGVDEQFF	-	TRBV7-9	TRBJ2-1	-
TGTGCCAGCAGCTCCAACAGCGGGCCCCTCAATGAGCAGTTCTTC	CASSSNSGPLNEQFF	-	TRBV7-3	TRBJ2-1	-
TGTGCCAGCAGCCTTCAGGGGGCGCAGTATGGCTACACCTTC	CASSLQGAQYGYTF	-	TRBV2	TRBJ1-2	TRBD1
TGTGCCAGCACCCTCGGAAGGCAGAACACTGAAGCTTTCTTT	CASTLGRQNTEAFF	-	TRBV6-5	TRBJ1-1	-
TGTGCCAACAGCTTAGTTTTAGGTTCAACTAATGAAAAACTGTTTTTT	CANSLVLGSTNEKLFF	-	TRBV7-9	TRBJ1-4	-
TGTGCCAGCAGCTCTCTAACCCAGGGAAACACCATATATTTT	CASSSLTQGNTIYF	-	TRBV6-6	TRBJ1-3	-
TGTGCCAGCAGCCAACAGGGAACCTACGAGCAGTACTTC	CASSQQGTYEQYF	-	TRBV5-5	TRBJ2-7	-
TGTGCCAGCAGTGCCCAGCGCCCTACAGGGACCCTTGGCTATGGCTACACCTTC	CASSAQRPTGTLGYGYTF	-	TRBV2	TRBJ1-2	-
TGTGCCAGCAGTCGCGCCCAACAGGGGTCCTACAATGAGCAGTTCTTC	CASSRAQQGSYNEQFF	-	TRBV2	TRBJ2-1	TRBD1
TGCGCCAGCAGCTTGGGAGTGGTAGCTCCGAACACTGAAGCTTTCTTT	CASSLGVVAPNTEAFF	once	TRBV5-1	TRBJ1-1	-
TGTGCCAGCAGTCCCGATATGAACACTGAAGCTTTCTTT	CASSPDMNTEAFF	-	TRBV9	TRBJ1-1	-
TGTGCCAGCAGTTTACGCGGGTTTCTCAATGAGCAGTTCTTC	CASSLRGFLNEQFF	-	TRBV27	TRBJ2-1	-
TGTGCCAGAAGCCAAAACCGTTACAGGGGGCGGAGGGAGACCCAGTACTTC	CARSQNRYRGRRETQYF	-	TRBV5-3	TRBJ2-5	TRBD1
TGTGCCAGCAGCTTTAGAGACAGCTACAATGAGCAGTTCTTC	CASSFRDSYNEQFF	-	TRBV5-8	TRBJ2-1	-
TGTGCCAGCAGGGACAGGGAGGGAAACACCATATATTTT	CASRDREGNTIYF	-	TRBV2	TRBJ1-3	TRBD1
TGTGCCAGCAGTTACCGGGACAGGGGGATCGATGAGCAGTTCTTC	CASSYRDRGIDEQFF	-	TRBV6-5	TRBJ2-1	TRBD1
TGTGCCAGCAGCACCAGGAGTGGACAGGGGGCTTCCGGGGAGCTGTTTTTT	CASSTRSGQGASGELFF	-	TRBV11-2	TRBJ2-2	TRBD1
TGTGCCAGCAGCAAAAGGGGGGACAGGGGGAGCTACGAGCAGTACTTC	CASSKRGDRGSYEQYF	-	TRBV21-1	TRBJ2-7	-
TGCGCCAGCAGTTTGGACAGGTCCCGCACTGAAGCTTTCTTT	CASSLDRSRTEAFF	-	TRBV5-1	TRBJ1-1	TRBD1
TGCGCCAGCTCCCAGGGGGCCGGGACCGGGGAGCTGTTTTTT	CASSQGAGTGELFF	-	TRBV5-1	TRBJ2-2	TRBD1
TGCGCCAGCAGAGCCTTTGGAGGGAACTCCTACGAGCAGTACTTC	CASRAFGGNSYEQYF	-	TRBV10-2	TRBJ2-7	-
TGTGCCAGCAGCCAAGGGAGGAACTATGGCTACACCTTC	CASSQGRNYGYTF	-	TRBV14	TRBJ1-2	-
TGTGCCAGCACTCCCCTGGGGTCGAACACTGAAGCTTTCTTT	CASTPLGSNTEAFF	-	TRBV6-6	TRBJ1-1	-
TGTGCCAGCAGCCAAGAGCGGGAGAATACGCAGTATTTT	CASSQERENTQYF	-	TRBV14	TRBJ2-3	TRBD2
TGTGCCAGCAGCCCCCCCGGACTAGCGGAAGAGACCCAGTACTTC	CASSPPGLAEETQYF	-	TRBV5-4	TRBJ2-5	TRBD2
TGTGCCAGCAGCGTAGAAGAGGGGACCCAGTACTTC	CASSVEEGTQYF	-	TRBV9	TRBJ2-5	-
TGTGCCAGCAGCTTCTACGCTAGCGGGGAAGACAAGGAGACCCAGTACTTC	CASSFYASGEDKETQYF	-	TRBV7-2	TRBJ2-5	TRBD2